In its sample, the clone carrying this T cell receptor beta chain was seen many times. The antigen is unknown. Diagnoses used clinical symptoms, serum thyroxine and TRAb, thyroid ultrasound and orbital computed tomography. CDR3 length: 14 residues. V lost 5 bases to trimming and J lost 5 bases; unmatched junction nucleotides: 4. Germline V gives CDR1 GTSNPN, CDR2 SVGIG (reference sequence). This sample is part of a study of T cells in Graves' hyperthyroidism and ophthalmopathy. Amplification of TCR beta CDR3 regions used RNA as the template. The HTBI primer set served for first-round RT-PCR of the TCR CDR3. Using its own MiXCR run on the multiplex PCR reads, TCRdb lists one record per CDR3 protein. The repertoire holds some 500,000 distinct CDR3 sequences, with about an eighth as singletons. Study conclusions and caveats: Model predictions of ophthalmopathy came a median 6.5 months before onset. Most clonotypes expanded in the thyroid (above 0.001) were also present in blood.

This TCR derives from a woman aged 18-35 years with Graves' hyperthyroidism. The sequenced sample consisted of blood. The genes are TRBV30 and TRBJ2-3; 13 bases align to TRBD2. The CDR3 protein is CAWRTSGRGDTQYF. CDR3 in DNA: TGTGCCTGGCGGACTAGCGGGAGAGGAGATACGCAGTATTTT. The full variable domain, completed using reference TRBV30 and TRBJ2-3, is SQTIHQWPATLVQPVGSPLSLECTVEGTSNPNLYWYRQAAGRGLQLLFYSVGIGQISSEVPQNLSASRPQDRQFILSSKKLLLSDSGFYLCAWRTSGRGDTQYFGPGTRLTVL.